This T cell receptor beta chain came from a study of T cells expressing NK-cell markers. In the study overall: Sequencing of TCR beta repertoires drew on sorted CD3+CD56+NKG2C+, CD3+CD56+NKG2C- and CD3+CD56-NKG2C+ T cells.

The authors made TCR beta cDNA libraries by 5'RACE template switching. This switching added a universal primer site and UMIs. TCRdb reanalyzed the 5' RACE reads and collapses them to one entry per CDR3 protein, without DNA. The table lists about 260,000 distinct CDR3 sequences. Concerning this clonotype itself: Its target is unknown.

The CDR3 is 14 residues long. Germline loops: CDR1 SGHKS, CDR2 YYEKEE (reference sequence). Findings and limits, study-wide: Top CD8+ clonotypes included the dominant CD3+CD56+NKG2C+ clonotypes in 5 to 7 donors. It was still unclear whether expanded NKG2C+ T cell clones were HCMV specific.

The TCR sequence derives from a man aged 18 to 35 in good health. The gene calls are TRBV5-5 and TRBJ1-1; TCRdb returns TRBD1, unconfirmable since there is no DNA. The sequenced sample was blood T cells: a sorted CD56 or NKG2C T cell subset, CD4+ or CD8+ T cells, or bulk PBMC T cells (not recorded which). This CDR3 reads CASSPTRDAAAAFF.